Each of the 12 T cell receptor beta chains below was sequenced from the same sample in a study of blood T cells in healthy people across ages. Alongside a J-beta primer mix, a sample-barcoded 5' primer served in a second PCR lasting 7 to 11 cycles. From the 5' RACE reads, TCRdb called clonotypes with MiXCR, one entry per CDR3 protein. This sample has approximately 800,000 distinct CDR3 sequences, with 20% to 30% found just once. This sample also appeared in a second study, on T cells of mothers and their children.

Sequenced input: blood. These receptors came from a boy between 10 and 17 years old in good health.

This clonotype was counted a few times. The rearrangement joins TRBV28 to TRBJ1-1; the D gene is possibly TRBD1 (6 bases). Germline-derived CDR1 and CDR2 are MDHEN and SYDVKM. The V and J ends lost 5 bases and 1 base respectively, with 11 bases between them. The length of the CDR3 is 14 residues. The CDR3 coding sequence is TGTGCCAGCAGTCCCTTGGACAGGAACACTGAAGCTTTCTTT. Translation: CASSPLDRNTEAFF.

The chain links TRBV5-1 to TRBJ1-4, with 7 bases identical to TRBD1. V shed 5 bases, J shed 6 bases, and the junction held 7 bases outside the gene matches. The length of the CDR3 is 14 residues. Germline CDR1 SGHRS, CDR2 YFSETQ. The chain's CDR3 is CASREGQLDEKLFF. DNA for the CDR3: TGCGCCAGCAGGGAGGGACAGCTAGATGAAAAACTGTTTTTT.

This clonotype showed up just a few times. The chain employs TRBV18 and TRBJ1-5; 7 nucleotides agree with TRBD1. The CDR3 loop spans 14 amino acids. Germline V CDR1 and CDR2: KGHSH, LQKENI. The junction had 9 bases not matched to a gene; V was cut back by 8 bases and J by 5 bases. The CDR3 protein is CASTLDRAYQPQHF. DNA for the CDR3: TGTGCCAGCACACTCGACAGGGCATATCAGCCCCAGCATTTT.

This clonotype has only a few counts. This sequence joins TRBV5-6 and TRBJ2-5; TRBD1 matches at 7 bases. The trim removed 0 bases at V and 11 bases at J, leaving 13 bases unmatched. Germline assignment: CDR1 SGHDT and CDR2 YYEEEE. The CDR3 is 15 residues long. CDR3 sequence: CASSLALTGPHGQYF. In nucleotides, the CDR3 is TGTGCCAGCAGCTTGGCCCTGACAGGGCCCCACGGGCAGTACTTC.

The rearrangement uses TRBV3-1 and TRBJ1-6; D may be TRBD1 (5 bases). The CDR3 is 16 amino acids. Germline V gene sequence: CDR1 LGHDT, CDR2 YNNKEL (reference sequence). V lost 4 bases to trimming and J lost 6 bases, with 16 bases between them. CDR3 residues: CASSRLRGMLNSPLHF. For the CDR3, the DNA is TGTGCCAGCAGCCGATTGCGGGGGATGCTTAATTCACCCCTCCACTTT. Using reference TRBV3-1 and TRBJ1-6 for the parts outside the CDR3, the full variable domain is DTAVSQTPKYLVTQMGNDKSIKCEQNLGHDTMYWYKQDSKKFLKIMFSYNNKELIINETVPNRFSPKSPDKAHLNLHINSLELGDSAVYFCASSRLRGMLNSPLHFGNGTRLTVT.

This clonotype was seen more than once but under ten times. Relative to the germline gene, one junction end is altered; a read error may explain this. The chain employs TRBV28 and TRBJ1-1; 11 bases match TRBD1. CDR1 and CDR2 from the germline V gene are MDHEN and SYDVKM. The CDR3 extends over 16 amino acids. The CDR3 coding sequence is TGTGCCTGCAGTGGGACAGGGGGTCTACGGAACACTGAAGCTTTCTTT. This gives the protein CACSGTGGLRNTEAFF.

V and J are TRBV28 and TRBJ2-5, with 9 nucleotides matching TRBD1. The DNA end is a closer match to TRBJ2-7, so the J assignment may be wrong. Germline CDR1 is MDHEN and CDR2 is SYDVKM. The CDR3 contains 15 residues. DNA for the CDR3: TGTGCCAGCAGTCAGAGACAGGGGGTGTGGGACGAGCAGTACTTC. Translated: CASSQRQGVWDEQYF.

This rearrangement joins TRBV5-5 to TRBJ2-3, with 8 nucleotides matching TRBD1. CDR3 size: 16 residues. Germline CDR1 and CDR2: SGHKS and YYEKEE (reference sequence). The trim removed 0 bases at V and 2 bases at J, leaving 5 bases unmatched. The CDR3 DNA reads TGTGCCAGCAGCTTGGCGCCAGGGGGCACCACAGATACGCAGTATTTT. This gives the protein CASSLAPGGTTDTQYF.

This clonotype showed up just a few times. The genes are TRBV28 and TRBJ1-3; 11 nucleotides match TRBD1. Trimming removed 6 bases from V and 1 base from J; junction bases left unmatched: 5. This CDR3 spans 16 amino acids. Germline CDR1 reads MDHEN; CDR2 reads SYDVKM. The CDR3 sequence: CASRLGTGGSGNTIYF. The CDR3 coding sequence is TGTGCCAGCAGATTGGGGACAGGGGGTTCTGGAAACACCATATATTTT.

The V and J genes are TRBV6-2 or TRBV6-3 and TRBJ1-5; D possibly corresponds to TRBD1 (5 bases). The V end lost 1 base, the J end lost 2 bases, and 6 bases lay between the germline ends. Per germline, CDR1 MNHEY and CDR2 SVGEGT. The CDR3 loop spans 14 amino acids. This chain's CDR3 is CASSYWGGNQPQHF. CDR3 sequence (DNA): TGTGCCAGCAGTTACTGGGGGGGCAATCAGCCCCAGCATTTT.

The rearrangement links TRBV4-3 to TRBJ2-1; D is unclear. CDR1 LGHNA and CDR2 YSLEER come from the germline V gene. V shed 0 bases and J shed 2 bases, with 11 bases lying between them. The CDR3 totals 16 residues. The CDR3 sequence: CASSQDLTGAYNEQFF. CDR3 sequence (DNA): TGCGCCAGCAGCCAAGATTTAACGGGCGCCTACAATGAGCAGTTCTTC.

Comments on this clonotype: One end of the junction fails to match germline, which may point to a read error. The CDR3 sequence is CASSPGRGYYAYTF. As DNA, the CDR3 is TGTGCCAGCAGTCCGGGACGAGGATACTATGCCTACACCTTC. The chain carries TRBV2 and TRBJ1-2, with D perhaps TRBD1 (5 bases). The CDR3 sequence is 14 residues long. Germline V lookup: CDR1 SNHLY, CDR2 FYNNEI.